A single sample is the source of the 18 T cell receptor beta chains below, sequenced in a study of blood T cell repertoires in COVID-19. Profiling relied on immunoSEQ multiplex PCR, and the TCRdb table lists in-frame clones only, not all of them. Here the sample spans more than 200,000 clones, about 85% being singletons. The sample was peripheral blood. The source of these receptors is a man in his fifties or sixties with acute or convalescent COVID-19.

With respect to this clone: One end of the junction fails to match germline, which may point to a read error. The chain uses TRBV7-7 and TRBJ2-1; 7 positions agree with TRBD1. This CDR3 contains 14 residues. CDR1 and CDR2 (germline): SSHAT, FNYEAQ (reference sequence). The CDR3 here is CASSLRQGWSEQFF. The CDR3 region has the DNA TGTGCTAGCAGCTTACGACAGGGATGGAGTGAGCAGTTCTTC.

This chain connects TRBV11-2 to TRBJ2-3; perhaps TRBD2 as D (6 bases). Deletions cut 7 bases from V and 2 bases from J, with 13 bases between. There are 14 residues in the CDR3. CDR1 is SGHAT, CDR2 FQNNGV, per germline. The CDR3 reads CASNGGGFTDTQYF. The CDR3 region has the DNA TGTGCCAGCAACGGGGGAGGATTCACAGATACGCAGTATTTT.

In this sample, this clone turned up once. V and J are TRBV9 and TRBJ1-2; 7 nucleotides agree with TRBD1. The CDR3 has 14 amino acids. Germline CDR1 reads SGDLS; CDR2 reads YYNGEE. The ends lost 3 bases at V and 7 bases at J; junction bases unmatched: 9. In DNA form, the CDR3 reads TGTGCCAGCAGCGAGAGATCCGACAGGGCTGGCTACACCTTC. Its protein product is CASSERSDRAGYTF.

The gene calls are TRBV5-4 and TRBJ2-5, with 9 bases aligning to TRBD2. Trimming removed 0 bases from V and 5 bases from J; junction bases left unmatched: 8. The CDR3 length is 16 residues. From germline, CDR1 is SGHNT and CDR2 YYREEE (reference sequence). The CDR3 loop reads CASSLAGGRAAETQYF. The CDR3, as DNA: TGTGCCAGCAGCTTGGCCGGCGGGAGGGCGGCGGAGACCCAGTACTTC.

In this sample, this clone turned up once. The genes are TRBV7-2 and TRBJ2-7; 9 bases match TRBD2. Germline V gives CDR1 SGHTA, CDR2 FQGNSA. Trimming at V came to 4 bases and at J to 0 bases, leaving 7 bases not matched to a gene. The CDR3 runs 16 residues. The DNA of the CDR3 is TGTGCCAGCAGCTCCCCCCTAGCGGGATTCTCCTACGAGCAGTACTTC. Its protein is CASSSPLAGFSYEQYF.

This clone came up a few times. The chain joins TRBV7-2 to TRBJ1-1; possibly TRBD1 for D (6 bases). The germline gives CDR1 SGHTA, CDR2 FQGNSA. This CDR3 is built from 14 residues. V lost 10 bases and J lost 0, with 15 bases in between. The CDR3 nucleotides are TGTGCCACCGTCTCACAGGGACTGAACACTGAAGCTTTCTTT. Translating gives CATVSQGLNTEAFF.

This rearrangement joins TRBV27 to TRBJ1-5, with TRBD1 matching 10 bases. The CDR3 spans 14 residues. Germline-derived CDR1 and CDR2 are MNHEY and SMNVEV (reference sequence). J gave up 7 bases and V 6 bases, and 6 bases lay outside the gene matches. The CDR3 reads CASSQTGGRQPQHF. In nucleotides, the CDR3 is TGTGCCAGCAGCCAGACAGGGGGCCGCCAGCCCCAGCATTTT.

This clone was detected a few times. The chain combines TRBV6-1 with TRBJ1-1, with a tentative D call TRBD1 (6 bases). CDR3 size: 17 residues. Germline V gene lookup returns CDR1 MNHNS and CDR2 SASEGT. V lost 2 bases to trimming and J lost 0 bases, with 16 bases between them. CDR3 protein: CASSESVGGQLNTEAFF. The CDR3 nucleotides are TGTGCCAGCAGTGAATCAGTCGGAGGACAGCTGAACACTGAAGCTTTCTTT.

The chain couples TRBV2 to TRBJ2-5, with 7 bases matching TRBD2. CDR1 SNHLY and CDR2 FYNNEI come from the germline V gene. V dropped 7 bases and J dropped 3; count of bases not matched to a gene: 11. The CDR3 runs 15 residues. In DNA, the CDR3 is TGTGCCAGCAAACCCTTACTAGCGAGGGAAGAGACCCAGTACTTC. This encodes CASKPLLAREETQYF.

This chain uses TRBV7-6 with TRBJ2-2; TRBD2 matches at 15 bases. Looked up from germline, CDR1 is SGHVS and CDR2 is FNYEAQ. The CDR3 extends over 20 amino acids. J lost 2 bases, V lost 3 bases, and 10 bases had no gene match. This CDR3 is CASSFRPGTSGGTNTGELFF. CDR3 bases: TGTGCCAGCAGCTTCCGACCAGGGACTAGCGGGGGGACTAACACCGGGGAGCTGTTTTTT.

The chain is built from TRBV20-1 and TRBJ2-1; maybe TRBD1 (5 bases). This CDR3 is built from 13 residues. Per the germline V gene, CDR1 is DFQATT and CDR2 is SNEGSKA (reference sequence). Trimming shortened V by 3 bases and J by 2 bases, and 8 bases separated the two germline ends. The CDR3 region has the DNA TGCAGTGCTAGTCCCAGGGCCTACAATGAGCAGTTCTTC. It is translated as CSASPRAYNEQFF.

The chain combines TRBV5-4 with TRBJ1-1; perhaps TRBD1 as D (5 bases). Trimming shortened V by 4 bases and J by 1 base, and 11 bases separated the two germline ends. The germline gives CDR1 SGHNT, CDR2 YYREEE (reference sequence). The CDR3 covers 14 residues. This chain's CDR3 is CASSQTTANTEAFF. For the CDR3, the DNA is TGTGCCAGCAGCCAAACGACAGCGAACACTGAAGCTTTCTTT. The full variable domain, with the rest looked up from reference TRBV5-4 and TRBJ1-1, is ETGVTQSPTHLIKTRGQQVTLRCSSQSGHNTVSWYQQALGQGPQFIFQYYREEENGRGNFPPRFSGLQFPNYSSELNVNALELDDSALYLCASSQTTANTEAFFGQGTRLTVV.

The V gene is TRBV6-1, the J gene TRBJ1-2; tentative D call: TRBD1 (6 bases). The CDR3 runs to 16 residues. Trimming cost V 2 bases and J 3 bases, with 16 bases left between them. The germline V gene has CDR1 MNHNS and CDR2 SASEGT. CDR3 coding DNA: TGTGCCAGCAGTGAAAACCAGAGGACAGTCGACTATGGCTACACCTTC. It is translated as CASSENQRTVDYGYTF.

The V gene is TRBV24-1, the J gene TRBJ2-1; D perhaps matches TRBD2 (5 bases). There are 13 residues in the CDR3. The V gene lost 4 bases and the J gene lost 3 bases, with 6 bases spanning the gap. Germline V lookup: CDR1 KGHDR, CDR2 SFDVKD. The CDR3 region has the DNA TGTGCCACCAGTGACACTAGCTACAATGAGCAGTTCTTC. It translates to CATSDTSYNEQFF.

This rearrangement joins TRBV4-2 to TRBJ2-2, with a weak D call TRBD1 (5 bases). Germline assignment: CDR1 LGHNA and CDR2 YNFKEQ. The CDR3 is 15 residues long. V was trimmed by 1 base and J by 5 bases, leaving 11 bases between them. The CDR3 sequence is CASSQVGVPTGELFF. Here the CDR3 DNA reads TGTGCCAGCAGCCAAGTAGGGGTTCCTACCGGGGAGCTGTTTTTT.

This sequence joins TRBV7-6 and TRBJ2-2; 11 nucleotides align to TRBD2. The CDR3 totals 19 residues. V lost 2 bases, J lost 6 bases, and 14 bases stayed unmatched. CDR1 and CDR2 from the germline V gene are SGHVS and FNYEAQ. The CDR3 DNA reads TGTGCCAGCAGCTTAAGTCCCCTGACTAGCGGGAAGGGGGCCGGGGAGCTGTTTTTT. Protein product: CASSLSPLTSGKGAGELFF.

J is TRBJ2-7 and V is TRBV29-1; the match to TRBD2 covers 14 bases. This CDR3 has 15 amino acids. Germline V gives CDR1 SQVTM, CDR2 ANQGSEA. Losses at the gene ends were 5 bases for V and 3 bases for J; bases not matched to a gene: 6. The CDR3 sequence is CSVRTGTSGSYEQYF. In DNA, the CDR3 is TGCAGCGTTCGAACCGGGACTAGCGGGAGCTACGAGCAGTACTTC.

CDR3 residues: CASSEVNRGGYTF. The CDR3 region has the DNA TGTGCCAGCAGTGAAGTGAACAGAGGGGGCTACACCTTC. The chain links TRBV6-1 to TRBJ1-2; D not certain. With 1 base removed from V and 8 bases from J, the gap between germline ends came to 11 bases. CDR1 is MNHNS and CDR2 is SASEGT in the germline V gene. The CDR3 runs 13 residues.